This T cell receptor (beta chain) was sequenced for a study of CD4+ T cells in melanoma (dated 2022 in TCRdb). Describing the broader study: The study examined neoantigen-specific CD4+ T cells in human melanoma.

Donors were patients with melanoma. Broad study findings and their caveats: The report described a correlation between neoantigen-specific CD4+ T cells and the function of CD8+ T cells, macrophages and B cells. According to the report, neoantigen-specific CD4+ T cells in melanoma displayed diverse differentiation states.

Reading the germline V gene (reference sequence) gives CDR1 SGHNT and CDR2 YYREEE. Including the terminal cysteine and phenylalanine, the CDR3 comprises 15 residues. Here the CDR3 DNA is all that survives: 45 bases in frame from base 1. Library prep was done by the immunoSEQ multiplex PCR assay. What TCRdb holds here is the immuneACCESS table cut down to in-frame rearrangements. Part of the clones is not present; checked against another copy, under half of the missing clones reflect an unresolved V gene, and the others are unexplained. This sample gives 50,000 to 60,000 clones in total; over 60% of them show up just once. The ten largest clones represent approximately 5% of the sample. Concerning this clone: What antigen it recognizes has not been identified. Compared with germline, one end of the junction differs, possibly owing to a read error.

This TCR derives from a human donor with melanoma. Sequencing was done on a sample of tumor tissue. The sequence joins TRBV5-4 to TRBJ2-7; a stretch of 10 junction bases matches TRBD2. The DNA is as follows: TGCGCCAGCAGCCAAGGGGCTAGCGGGGGCTACGAGCAGTACTTC. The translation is CASSQGASGGYEQYF.